The rows below give T cell receptor beta chains drawn from one sample of a study of T cell repertoires in cytomegalovirus infection. TCRdb analysed the reads with MiXCR anew, one entry per CDR3 protein. Counted here are about 830,000 distinct CDR3 sequences, around a third occurring once; the ten biggest clones make up roughly 12%. For these TCRs, the target antigens are not known. The starting material was cultured CD8+ T cells from PBMCs, obtained from culture after CMV antigen stimulation. Every receptor here comes from a human donor in good health (CMV status not recorded). Some clones in this sample may be carry-over from other donors' samples. CDR3s include the opening cysteine and the closing phenylalanine or tryptophan. A D gene is named only where the DNA matches it firmly. Expanded clones get a size class; other rows say once, few or many, or leave the size out.

>TRBV7-9|NA|TRBJ2-3|NA
TGTGCCAGCAGCCCACCCCGGGGGGCGCGGGCTAGCGGAGGCAAAAGTACAGATACGCAGTATTTT
CASSPPRGARASGGKSTDTQYF
>TRBV12-5|TRBD1|TRBJ1-5|NA
TGTGCTAGTGGTTCCCAATTGAGGGACAGGGAAGTTCATAATCAGCCCCAGCATTTT
CASGSQLRDREVHNQPQHF
>TRBV6-2/TRBV6-3|TRBD1|TRBJ1-4|NA
TGTGCCAGCGAGGGGACAGGGGATAATGAAAAACTGTCTTTT
CASEGTGDNEKLSF
>TRBV19|TRBD2|TRBJ2-1|NA
TGTGCCAGTAGTATGAAAGCGGGGGGGAACTGGGCCTATGAGCAGTTCTTC
CASSMKAGGNWAYEQFF
>TRBV24-1|TRBD1|TRBJ2-5|NA
TGTGCCACCAGTGAAACACATACGACAGGGGGATTCCAAGAGACCCAGTACTTC
CATSETHTTGGFQETQYF
>TRBV28|TRBD2|TRBJ2-3|many
TGTGCCAGCAGTCCTCGGACTAGCGGGGGCACAGATACGCAGTATTTT
CASSPRTSGGTDTQYF
>TRBV7-9|TRBD1|TRBJ2-7|many
TGTGCCAGCAACTCTGGACAGGAGTTCTCCTACGAGCAGTACTTC
CASNSGQEFSYEQYF
>TRBV19|NA|TRBJ2-3|NA
TGTGCCAGTAGTGGGGGGGCCCCAGGCACAGATACGCAGTATTTT
CASSGGAPGTDTQYF
>TRBV5-5|TRBD1|TRBJ1-5|few
TGTGCCAGCAGCCCGGGACAGACCCTTTATAGCAATCAGCCCCAGCATTTT
CASSPGQTLYSNQPQHF
>TRBV27|NA|TRBJ1-1|once
TGTGCCAGCAGTTTATCGAACAGGAACACTGAAGCTTTCTTT
CASSLSNRNTEAFF
>TRBV24-1|NA|TRBJ2-3|once
TGTGCCACCAGTGACCCGGGGGGCACAGATACGCAGTATTTT
CATSDPGGTDTQYF
>TRBV10-3|NA|TRBJ2-1|NA
TGTGCCTCGGACTCTGAACGGGGAAGTGCCTACAATGAGCAGTTCTTC
CASDSERGSAYNEQFF
>TRBV7-2|TRBD2|TRBJ2-5|many
TGTGCCAGCAGCTTAGAGGGACTAGCGGGGGTTTACCAAGAGACCCAGTACTTC
CASSLEGLAGVYQETQYF
>TRBV7-9|NA|TRBJ2-5|NA
TGTGCCAGCAGCGGTACCCCGGGGGTTCAAGAGACCCAGTACTTC
CASSGTPGVQETQYF
>TRBV19|NA|TRBJ2-1|NA
TGTGCCAGTAGGACGCGCGACAGATACAATGAGCAGTTCTTC
CASRTRDRYNEQFF
>TRBV29-1|NA|TRBJ1-2|NA
TGCAGCGTTGGAGACTTGGGTACCCTTAACTATGGCTACACCTTC
CSVGDLGTLNYGYTF
>TRBV25-1|TRBD1|TRBJ1-2|NA
TGTGCCAGCAGTGGCGTCGACAGGGGGCGCCGGTATGGCTACACCTTC
CASSGVDRGRRYGYTF
>TRBV6-2/TRBV6-3|TRBD1|TRBJ1-1|NA
TGTGCCAGCAGTTACTCGCCGACAGGGGCTGAAGCTTTCTTT
CASSYSPTGAEAFF
>TRBV12-3/TRBV12-4|TRBD1|TRBJ1-1|NA
TGTGCCAGCAGTTTGTCGACAGGGGATCCAGCTTTCTTT
CASSLSTGDPAFF
>TRBV4-1|NA|TRBJ1-1|few
TGCGCCAGCAGCCACAGCGGACAGTCGAACACTGAAGCTTTCTTT
CASSHSGQSNTEAFF
>TRBV7-9|TRBD1|TRBJ1-2|NA
TGTGCCAACAGCTCAAAGCGGTCCGGGACAGCCCTCTATGGCTACACCTTC
CANSSKRSGTALYGYTF
>TRBV27|TRBD2|TRBJ2-1|few
TGTGCCAGCAGTTTAGCTGAAGCGGGGGTTCACTACAATGAGCAGTTCTTC
CASSLAEAGVHYNEQFF
>TRBV7-8|NA|TRBJ2-5|many
TGTGCCAGCAGCACAAGGACCCACTCGGAGACCCAGTACTTC
CASSTRTHSETQYF
>TRBV28|NA|TRBJ2-5|NA
TGTGCCAGCAGTTTCCCTCAGATCCAAGAGACCCAGTACTTC
CASSFPQIQETQYF
>TRBV4-3|NA|TRBJ2-2|NA
TGCGCCAGCAGCCAAGATCTAACAGCGAACACCGGGGAGCTGTTTTTT
CASSQDLTANTGELFF
>TRBV19|TRBD1|TRBJ1-4|NA
TGTGCCAGTAGTAGGGACAGGGAAGATAATGAAAAACTGTTTTTT
CASSRDREDNEKLFF
>TRBV5-6|NA|TRBJ1-3|many
TGTGCCAGCAGCTTCTATGGTCCACTGTCCTCGTGGGACACCATATATTTT
CASSFYGPLSSWDTIYF
>TRBV19|TRBD2|TRBJ2-1|few
TGTGCCAGTACCGGACTAGCGGGGACCTACAATGAGCAGTTCTTC
CASTGLAGTYNEQFF
>TRBV7-6|NA|TRBJ2-2|many
TGTGCCAGCAGCCCCCGGCGGAACACCGGGGAGCTGTTTTTT
CASSPRRNTGELFF
>TRBV3-1|TRBD2|TRBJ2-3|few
TGTGCCAGCAGTCCACCCCCGGGCCGGGGGGGCCCAGATACGCAGTATTTT
CASSPPPGRGGPDTQYF
>TRBV7-2|TRBD2|TRBJ2-3|many
TGTGCCAGCAGCTCCAACACGGGGGGGCTGGGGGATACGCAGTATTTT
CASSSNTGGLGDTQYF
>TRBV6-1|NA|TRBJ1-5|NA
TGTGCCAGCAGTGAAATCGTCAGGAAGATTGATCAGCCCCAGCATTTT
CASSEIVRKIDQPQHF
>TRBV7-3|NA|TRBJ2-1|NA
TGTGCCAGCAGCCCCGAGTCGAGCTGGAATGAGCAGTTCTTC
CASSPESSWNEQFF